One and the same sample provided the 15 T cell receptor beta chains below, sequenced in a study of blood T cells in healthy people across ages. A second PCR, run for 7 to 11 cycles, used a sample-barcoded 5' primer plus a J-beta primer mix. TCRdb processed the 5' RACE reads anew with MiXCR; each CDR3 protein has one entry. The sample includes approximately 600,000 distinct CDR3 sequences, approximately 59% of them seen just once. The source material was blood. These receptors were collected from a man between 60 and 75 years old in good health.

This clonotype was detected only a few times. The V and J genes are TRBV12-3 or TRBV12-4 and TRBJ2-3; D uncertain. The V gene lost 7 bases and the J gene lost 0 bases, with 11 bases spanning the gap. This CDR3 is built from 14 residues. Here the CDR3 DNA reads TGTGCCAGCAAGGTGCAGGCTAGCACAGATACGCAGTATTTT. Its protein product is CASKVQASTDTQYF.

A few counts support this clonotype. The rearrangement joins TRBV5-1 to TRBJ2-1; 7 bases match TRBD2. V trimming: 4 bases; J trimming: 6 bases; junction bases outside the gene matches: 7. Germline V gives CDR1 SGHRS, CDR2 YFSETQ. The CDR3 totals 14 residues. The CDR3 DNA follows: TGCGCCAGCAGCCAGCCAGGGAGGGGCAATGAGCAGTTCTTC. Translated, it gives CASSQPGRGNEQFF.

The V call is TRBV29-1, the J call TRBJ2-5; D may be TRBD2 (6 bases). This CDR3 has 12 residues. Germline lookup yields CDR1 SQVTM and CDR2 ANQGSEA. V was trimmed by 4 bases and J by 7 bases, leaving 13 bases between them. CDR3 loop: CSVGQHGGTQYF. The CDR3, as DNA: TGCAGCGTTGGACAACACGGGGGGACCCAGTACTTC.

The genes are TRBV7-8 and TRBJ2-1, with D perhaps matching TRBD1 or TRBD2 (5 bases each). V gave up 3 bases and J gave up 8 bases, with 20 bases separating them. The CDR3 sequence is 16 residues long. Per the germline V gene, CDR1 is SGHVS and CDR2 is FQNEAQ. CDR3 DNA: TGTGCCAGCAGCTTCCCCCCAGCGCGCCGAGGGGATGAGCAGTTCTTC. Protein sequence: CASSFPPARRGDEQFF.

The rearrangement joins TRBV6-1 to TRBJ1-6; possibly TRBD1 for D (5 bases). The CDR3 has 16 amino acids. The germline gives CDR1 MNHNS, CDR2 SASEGT. V lost 0 bases to trimming and J lost 6 bases, with 12 bases between them. The CDR3 DNA sequence: TGTGCCAGCAGTGAAGCGGCGGACAAGGGTAATTCACCCCTCCACTTT. Translated: CASSEAADKGNSPLHF.

The rearrangement joins TRBV6-6 to TRBJ2-1; 8 bases agree with TRBD2. V gave up 5 bases and J gave up 9 bases; unmatched junction bases: 9. Germline CDR1 and CDR2: MNHNY and SVGAGI (reference sequence). This CDR3 spans 14 amino acids. The CDR3 DNA reads as TGTGCCAGCAGTGACACGGGAGGGGAGCTTGAGCAGTTCTTC. Protein sequence: CASSDTGGELEQFF.

In its sample, this clonotype was seen a few times. The chain combines TRBV9 with TRBJ2-7, with TRBD1 matching 9 bases. Per the germline V gene, CDR1 is SGDLS and CDR2 is YYNGEE. The CDR3 runs 16 residues. V lost 0 bases, J lost 2 bases, and 6 bases stayed unmatched. CDR3 sequence reads: CASSVGSGQGTYEQYF. DNA of the CDR3: TGTGCCAGCAGCGTAGGATCGGGACAGGGAACCTACGAGCAGTACTTC.

There are a few counts of this clonotype. V usage is TRBV6-1 and J usage is TRBJ2-7, with TRBD1 matching over 9 bases. From germline, CDR1 is MNHNS and CDR2 SASEGT. The CDR3 is 15 residues long. The V segment lost 1 base and the J segment 1 base; nucleotides outside the gene matches: 2. The CDR3 region is CASSEVGTGSYEQYF. CDR3 DNA: TGTGCCAGCAGTGAAGTGGGGACAGGGTCCTACGAGCAGTACTTC.

This clonotype turned up a few times. The chain carries TRBV20-1 and TRBJ2-1, with 9 positions matching TRBD2. The ends lost 1 base at V and 4 bases at J; junction bases unmatched: 5. Germline CDR1 is DFQATT and CDR2 is SNEGSKA (reference sequence). The CDR3 length is 15 residues. CDR3 loop: CSARAASGAYNEQFF. CDR3 coding DNA: TGCAGTGCTAGAGCGGCTAGCGGGGCGTACAATGAGCAGTTCTTC.

This clonotype was detected many times. The chain links TRBV5-5 to TRBJ1-2, with D hard to call. The CDR3 contains 15 residues. The ends were cut back, 4 bases at V and 4 bases at J, with 17 bases in the middle. Germline V gives CDR1 SGHKS, CDR2 YYEKEE (reference sequence). The CDR3 region is CASSPMGSQSYGYTF. As DNA, the CDR3 is TGTGCCAGCAGCCCAATGGGGTCTCAGAGCTATGGCTACACCTTC.

The chain is built from TRBV20-1 and TRBJ2-5; the D is unclear. Gene TRBJ2-7 matches the end of the DNA better, so the J call may be wrong. The germline CDR1 and CDR2 sequences are DFQATT and SNEGSKA (reference sequence). The CDR3 sequence is 12 residues long. CDR3 coding DNA: TGCAGTGCCACCCCCCTAGGGTACGAGCAGTACTTC. Encoded protein: CSATPLGYEQYF.

There are a few counts of this clonotype. The CDR3 protein is CSAPWAAGGPEQFF. The DNA of the CDR3 is TGCAGTGCTCCTTGGGCGGCGGGGGGACCTGAGCAGTTCTTC. The chain uses TRBV20-1 and TRBJ2-1; 8 nucleotides agree with TRBD2. The CDR3 sequence is 14 residues long. The V and J ends lost 5 bases and 9 bases, in that order; junction bases with no gene match: 12. Germline lookup yields CDR1 DFQATT and CDR2 SNEGSKA (reference sequence).

The chain employs TRBV7-2 and TRBJ2-7; no firm D call. With 5 bases removed from V and 2 bases from J, the gap between germline ends came to 10 bases. The V gene's germline CDR1 is SGHTA and CDR2 FQGNSA. The CDR3 covers 13 residues. The DNA for the CDR3 is TGTGCCAGCAGCCCGCGGAGCCCCTACGAGCAGTACTTC. Translated, it gives CASSPRSPYEQYF.

The chain recombines TRBV4-2 with TRBJ1-5; D gene unclear. The CDR3 runs 17 residues. With 0 bases removed from V and 0 bases from J, the gap between germline ends came to 12 bases. Germline-derived CDR1 and CDR2 are LGHNA and YNFKEQ. The CDR3 region has the DNA TGTGCCAGCAGCCAAGAGGGTGGGAGTCATAGCAATCAGCCCCAGCATTTT. Protein product: CASSQEGGSHSNQPQHF.

The chain carries TRBV29-1 and TRBJ2-5, with D tentatively TRBD1 (5 bases). The CDR3 spans 12 residues. The germline V gene encodes CDR1 SQVTM and CDR2 ANQGSEA. V lost 3 bases and J lost 5, with 10 bases in between. CDR3 nucleotides: TGCAGCGTTGATTTAAACAGGGAGACCCAGTACTTC. Protein sequence: CSVDLNRETQYF.